This paragraph covers one T cell receptor (beta chain) sequence. The entry originates in a study of PD-L1 blockade in urothelial cancer. At the level of the study: Blood drawn 3 weeks (second dose) and 6 weeks after treatment start was analyzed. T cell content in blood samples showed a median of approximately 150,000.

The assay was immunoSEQ multiplex PCR, and TCRdb's table has in-frame clones only and misses some. The sample lists about 130,000 clones; about 82% were seen once. Specified time point: peripheral blood 6 weeks after treatment start. The study collected 1 to 8 samples per patient, pretreatment and on-treatment. The CDR3 contains 15 residues. V was trimmed by 5 bases and J by 4 bases, leaving 17 bases between them. Germline V CDR1 and CDR2: MNHEY, SMNVEV (reference sequence). This sequence originates from a man aged 45 to 65 with urothelial cancer. The rearrangement uses TRBV27 and TRBJ1-1, with D possibly being TRBD1 (6 bases). The sample was PBMCs, taken around atezolizumab (anti-PD-L1) treatment. DNA of the CDR3: TGTGCCAGCAGTCCCCTCATCGCCAGGGGCACTGAAGCTTTCTTT. It is translated as CASSPLIARGTEAFF.